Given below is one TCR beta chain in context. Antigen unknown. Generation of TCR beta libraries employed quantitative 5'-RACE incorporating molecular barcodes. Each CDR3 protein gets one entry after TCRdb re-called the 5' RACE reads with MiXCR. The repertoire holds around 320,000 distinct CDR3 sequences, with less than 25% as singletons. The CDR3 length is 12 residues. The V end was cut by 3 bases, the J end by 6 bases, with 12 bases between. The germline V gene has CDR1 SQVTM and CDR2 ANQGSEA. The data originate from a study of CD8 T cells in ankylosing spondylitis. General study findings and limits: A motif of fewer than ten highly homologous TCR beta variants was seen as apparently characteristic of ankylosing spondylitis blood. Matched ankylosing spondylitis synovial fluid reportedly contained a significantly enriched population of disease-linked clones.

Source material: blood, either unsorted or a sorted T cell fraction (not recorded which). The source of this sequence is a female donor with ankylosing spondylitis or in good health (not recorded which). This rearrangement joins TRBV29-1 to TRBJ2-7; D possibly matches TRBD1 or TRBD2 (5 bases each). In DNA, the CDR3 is TGCAGCGTTGAGGGGACCCTCGGCGAGCAGTACTTC. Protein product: CSVEGTLGEQYF.